These 18 T cell receptor beta chains came from one sample sequenced in a study of monozygotic twins with inflammatory bowel disease. TCRdb reprocessed the 5' RACE reads, with one entry per CDR3 protein and no DNA. The sample table sets out more than 300,000 distinct CDR3 sequences. The sample taken for sequencing was blood. These receptors came from a human donor with ulcerative colitis or Crohn's disease, or a healthy co-twin of an affected twin (not recorded which).

The CDR3: CASSLEGVGSYEQYF. The chain employs TRBV7-2 and TRBJ2-7; TCRdb lists TRBD1, though no DNA is available to test this call. The CDR3 has 15 residues. Germline V CDR1 and CDR2: SGHTA, FQGNSA. The entire variable domain, with the rest obtained from reference TRBV7-2 and TRBJ2-7, is as follows: GAGVSQSPSNKVTEKGKDVELRCDPISGHTALYWYRQSLGQGLEFLIYFQGNSAPDKSGLPSDRFSAERTGGSVSTLTIQRTQQEDSAVYLCASSLEGVGSYEQYFGPGTRLTVT.

V gene TRBV6-1 combines with J gene TRBJ2-3; TCRdb proposes TRBD2, but this gene call is untestable without DNA. CDR1 is MNHNS and CDR2 is SASEGT in the germline V gene. The CDR3 contains 17 residues. The CDR3 spells CASSRRTSGGSSDTQYF.

The gene calls are TRBV7-2 and TRBJ1-4. The CDR3 is 13 residues long. CDR1 is SGHTA, CDR2 FQGNSA, per germline. The CDR3: CASSLVWNEKLFF.

The chain joins TRBV5-1 to TRBJ2-2; the D call of TRBD2 rests on TCRdb alone, since no DNA is present to check it. This CDR3 spans 18 amino acids. Germline-derived CDR1 and CDR2 are SGHRS and YFSETQ. The chain's CDR3 is CASSPFSSSTRNTGELFF.

This chain joins TRBV11-2 and TRBJ2-1; TCRdb outputs TRBD2, but without DNA this stays unchecked. The V gene's germline CDR1 is SGHAT and CDR2 FQNNGV. The CDR3 has 15 amino acids. The CDR3 reads CASSRGLAEYNEQFF.

The rearrangement links TRBV5-5 to TRBJ2-1; TCRdb's D gene call, TRBD2, goes unchecked for lack of DNA. Germline V CDR1 and CDR2: SGHKS, YYEKEE (reference sequence). CDR3 size: 18 residues. CDR3 sequence reads: CASTLGLAASSGYNEQFF.

The genes are TRBV28 and TRBJ2-3; TCRdb picks TRBD2, but there is no DNA to check that call. This CDR3 spans 16 amino acids. Germline V gene lookup returns CDR1 MDHEN and CDR2 SYDVKM. CDR3 region: CASRPSSGGASDTQYF.

The chain uses TRBV5-6 and TRBJ1-1. CDR3 length: 17 residues. Looked up from germline, CDR1 is SGHDT and CDR2 is YYEEEE. CDR3 sequence reads: CASSFFLGEPMNTEAFF.

The chain carries TRBV7-9 and TRBJ2-3; without DNA, the TCRdb call of TRBD2 cannot be checked. The germline V gene encodes CDR1 SEHNR and CDR2 FQNEAQ (reference sequence). The CDR3 runs to 12 residues. The CDR3 here is CASGLSTDTQYF.

CDR3 sequence reads: CASSRLAGFTDTQYF. This chain joins TRBV7-2 and TRBJ2-3; TCRdb gives TRBD2 as the D gene, but with no DNA this cannot be confirmed. This CDR3 spans 15 amino acids. Germline values: CDR1 SGHTA, CDR2 FQGNSA.

This chain uses TRBV19 with TRBJ1-6; TCRdb picks TRBD1, but there is no DNA to check that call. The CDR3 runs 15 residues. Germline V gives CDR1 LNHDA, CDR2 SQIVND (reference sequence). CDR3 region: CASSIAGQINSPLHF.

V gene TRBV6-1 combines with J gene TRBJ2-7; there is no DNA to check the TCRdb D call of TRBD1. CDR3 size: 14 residues. Germline V CDR1 and CDR2: MNHNS, SASEGT. CDR3 protein: CASRDRGGISEQYF.

The chain combines TRBV6-5 with TRBJ2-7. Germline-derived CDR1 and CDR2 are MNHEY and SVGAGI. This CDR3 region has 14 residues. The CDR3 spells CASSYGEASYEQYF.

This chain joins TRBV11-2 and TRBJ2-5; TCRdb picks TRBD1, but there is no DNA to check that call. Germline V gene sequence: CDR1 SGHAT, CDR2 FQNNGV. CDR3 length: 18 amino acids. CDR3 loop: CASSLQPRGTPPQETQYF.

This rearrangement joins TRBV18 to TRBJ2-3; lacking DNA, the TRBD1 call made by TCRdb goes unchecked. The CDR3 has 13 residues. Looked up from germline, CDR1 is KGHSH and CDR2 is LQKENI. CDR3 protein: CASSPSGADTQYF.

The rearrangement links TRBV24-1 to TRBJ1-3. Germline values: CDR1 KGHDR, CDR2 SFDVKD. The CDR3 runs to 17 residues. The CDR3 loop reads CATSDPPGRLSGNTIYF.

The V and J genes are TRBV27 and TRBJ1-2; TCRdb names TRBD1, which stays unverified in the absence of DNA. Germline V gene sequence: CDR1 MNHEY, CDR2 SMNVEV (reference sequence). The CDR3 spans 13 residues. This CDR3 reads CASSLSRAYGYTF.

This chain links TRBV11-2 with TRBJ2-7; TCRdb's D call, TRBD1, is unchecked because there is no DNA. The CDR3 has 14 amino acids. Germline V lookup: CDR1 SGHAT, CDR2 FQNNGV. The CDR3 spells CASSWGSRSDEQYF.